This TCR beta chain was identified during a study of blood T cell repertoires in COVID-19. The CDR3 totals 15 residues. V was clipped by 6 bases and J by 3 bases; unmatched bases: 7. Germline V CDR1 and CDR2: MDHEN, SYDVKM. The method was immunoSEQ multiplex PCR; TCRdb's version includes in-frame clones alone and lacks a portion of them. The table lists 310,000 or so clones, roughly 90% of them singletons. The sequencing sample was made of peripheral blood. The chain uses TRBV28 and TRBJ1-4, with 7 bases aligning to TRBD1. The TCR originated in a woman aged 25 to 39 with COVID-19, enrolled during active disease. CDR3 in DNA: TGTGCCAGCAGAAGATCCAGGGGGGCTAATGAAAAACTGTTTTTT. This encodes CASRRSRGANEKLFF. Together with reference TRBV28 and TRBJ1-4, the CDR3 gives the full variable domain: DVKVTQSSRYLVKRTGEKVFLECVQDMDHENMFWYRQDPGLGLRLIYFSYDVKMKEKGDIPEGYSVSREKKERFSLILESASTNQTSMYLCASRRSRGANEKLFFGSGTQLSVL.